The clone carrying this TCR beta chain was found many times. What it recognizes is unknown. Germline V gives CDR1 SGHTA, CDR2 FQGNSA. Trimming removed 0 bases at V and 1 base at J, with 11 bases between. This CDR3 has 16 amino acids. This sample was taken from a study of CD8 T cells in ankylosing spondylitis. General study results and limits: Reportedly, disease-linked clones are significantly enriched in ankylosing spondylitis patients' matched synovial fluid.

TCRdb recomputed calls from the 5' RACE reads with MiXCR, one row per CDR3 protein. The data hold a few hundred thousand distinct CDR3 sequences, with about 10% observed a single time. The clonotype was recovered from a male donor with ankylosing spondylitis or in good health (not recorded which). The sequencing sample was made of blood, either unsorted or a sorted T cell fraction (not recorded which). The gene calls are TRBV7-2 and TRBJ2-3; D is possibly TRBD1 (6 bases). The CDR3 DNA reads as TGTGCCAGCAGCTTAGCTCGGAACAGGGGCACAGATACGCAGTATTTT. It translates to CASSLARNRGTDTQYF.